This is a list of T cell receptor beta chains from one sample in a study of regulatory T cells in long-lasting Graves disease. TCRdb reanalysed the multiplex PCR reads using MiXCR and keeps one entry per CDR3 protein. Here the sample spans approximately 400,000 distinct CDR3 sequences, under 15% being singletons. These data were also reused for a study on T cells in Graves' hyperthyroidism and ophthalmopathy.

The source material was peripheral blood mononuclear cells (PBMCs), sampled at new diagnosis, from a patient treated with antithyroid drugs. These receptors all come from a woman aged 25 to 45 with Graves disease. The CDR3 runs from the conserved cysteine through the conserved F or W.

TRBJ1-1	TRBV3-1	CASSEGQGIGLPEAFF
TRBJ2-2	TRBV20-1	CSASQGTANTGELFF
TRBJ2-7	TRBV11-2	CASSLVAGATYEQYF
TRBJ2-5	TRBV5-1	CASSLGGARETQYF
TRBJ2-3	TRBV6-5	CASSYLSESSPDTQYF
TRBJ2-3	TRBV3-1	CASSPPGLVTDTQYF
TRBJ1-2	TRBV28	CASRGGDLANYGYTF
TRBJ2-4	TRBV30	CAWSVKGENIQYF
TRBJ1-1	TRBV11-1	CASSLAGQGATEAFF
TRBJ2-1	TRBV10-3	CAISGGQSVGREFF
TRBJ1-1	TRBV11-2	CASTTMGNRDRDVGAFF
TRBJ2-7	TRBV6-2/TRBV6-3	CASRKGLAGVSYEQYF
TRBJ1-1	TRBV29-1	CSAFPRTGDSVAFF
TRBJ1-6	TRBV5-1	CASSSSPGTVNGALHF
TRBJ2-7	TRBV28	CASPGTFGYEQYF
TRBJ1-2	TRBV28	CASSHQAYNDGIGYGYTF
TRBJ2-5	TRBV20-1	CSARQGTVDQETQYF
TRBJ2-1	TRBV11-2	CASSLEGQGPNEQFF
TRBJ2-7	TRBV12-3/TRBV12-4	CASNQQGGSYEQYF
TRBJ1-5	TRBV12-3/TRBV12-4	CASSMGWGGRGRNQPQHF
TRBJ2-7	TRBV30	CAWSTSSYEQYF
TRBJ1-2	TRBV24-1	CATRKDVGGYTF
TRBJ1-3	TRBV30	CAWSEAGNTIYF
TRBJ2-1	TRBV29-1	CSIQMGLWGRFENEQFF
TRBJ2-4	TRBV30	CAWTHGSIQYF
TRBJ2-7	TRBV3-1	CASSLASGGLEQYF
TRBJ2-5	TRBV2	CASSPRPRQIQETQYF
TRBJ2-7	TRBV3-1	CASSHSGRPYEQYF
TRBJ1-4	TRBV6-2/TRBV6-3	CASSEGQGNEKLFF
TRBJ1-2	TRBV29-1	CSVPRVGGDYGYTF
TRBJ2-7	TRBV10-3	CAISSSYEQYF
TRBJ2-2	TRBV2	CASSWTSGSLFTGELFF
TRBJ1-1	TRBV25-1	CASSNSLFGPMDTEAFF
TRBJ2-2	TRBV2	CASSEGWGNTGELFF
TRBJ1-5	TRBV4-1	CASSQEGTPGGQPQHF
TRBJ2-3	TRBV11-2	CAGSFMGLAGGTDTQYF
TRBJ2-1	TRBV6-2/TRBV6-3	CAGSSTPIGYNEQFF